This record looks at one T cell receptor (beta chain) sequence and its context. Antigen: not known. Possible read error: a much larger clone is one base away. Researchers took RNA transcripts and amplified TCR beta CDR3 regions from them. HTBI-primed RT-PCR formed the first round, and a multiplex PCR formed the second. TCRdb analysed the multiplex PCR reads with MiXCR anew, one entry per CDR3 protein. The data hold roughly 350,000 distinct CDR3 sequences, with about a sixth observed a single time. The CDR3 runs to 14 residues. The germline V gene has CDR1 SGDLS and CDR2 YYNGEE. Uncontrolled infections, pregnancy, lactation or other autoimmune diseases led to patient exclusion. This specimen comes from a study of Graves' ophthalmopathy and Graves' hyperthyroidism. Points from the study as a whole: Ophthalmopathy could be told apart from stable hyperthyroidism by a 13-signature model (roughly 90% sensitivity, around 78% specificity).

The receptor was derived from an adult woman with stable Graves' hyperthyroidism. Sequenced: peripheral blood. This sequence joins TRBV9 and TRBJ1-1; D not resolved. CDR3 DNA: TGTGCCTGCAGCGTCCCGGACGGCAACACTGAAGCTTTCTTT. Translation gives CACSVPDGNTEAFF.